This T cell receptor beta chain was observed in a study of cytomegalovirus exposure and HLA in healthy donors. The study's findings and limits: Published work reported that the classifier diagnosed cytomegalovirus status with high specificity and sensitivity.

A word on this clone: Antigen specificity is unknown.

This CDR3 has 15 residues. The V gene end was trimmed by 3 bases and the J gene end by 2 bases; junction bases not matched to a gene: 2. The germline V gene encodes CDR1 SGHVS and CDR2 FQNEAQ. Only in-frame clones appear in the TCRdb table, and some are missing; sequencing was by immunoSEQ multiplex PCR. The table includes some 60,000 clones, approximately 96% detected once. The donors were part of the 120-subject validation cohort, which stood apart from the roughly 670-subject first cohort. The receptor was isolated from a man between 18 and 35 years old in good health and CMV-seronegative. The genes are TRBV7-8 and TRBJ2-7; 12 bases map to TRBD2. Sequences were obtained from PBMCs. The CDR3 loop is CASSFTSGRTYEQYF. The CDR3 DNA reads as TGTGCCAGCAGCTTTACTAGCGGGAGGACCTACGAGCAGTACTTC. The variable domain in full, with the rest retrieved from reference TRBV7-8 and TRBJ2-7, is GAGVSQSPRYKVAKRGQDVALRCDPISGHVSLFWYQQALGQGPEFLTYFQNEAQLDKSGLPSDRFFAERPEGSVSTLKIQRTQQEDSAVYLCASSFTSGRTYEQYFGPGTRLTVT.